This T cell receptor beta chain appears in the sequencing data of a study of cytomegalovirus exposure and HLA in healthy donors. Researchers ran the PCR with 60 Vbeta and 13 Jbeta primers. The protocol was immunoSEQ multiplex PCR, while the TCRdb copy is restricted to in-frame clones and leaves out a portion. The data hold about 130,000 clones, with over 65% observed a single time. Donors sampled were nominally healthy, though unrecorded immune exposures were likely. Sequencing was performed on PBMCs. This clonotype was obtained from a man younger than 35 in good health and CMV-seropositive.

CDR3: CASSHLRDRVGTEAFF. In DNA form, the CDR3 reads TGTGCCAGCAGCCATCTCCGGGACAGGGTAGGCACTGAAGCTTTCTTT. The chain combines TRBV7-9 with TRBJ1-1, with 9 bases fitting TRBD1. CDR3 length: 16 amino acids. The V gene's germline CDR1 is SEHNR and CDR2 FQNEAQ (reference sequence). V dropped 5 bases and J dropped 4; count of bases not matched to a gene: 11.